The clone carrying this T cell receptor (beta chain) came up many times. This record belongs to a study of T cells in Graves' hyperthyroidism and ophthalmopathy. Amplification yielded TCR beta CDR3 regions, with RNA transcripts as the source. With the HTBI primer set, the TCR CDR3 went through a first round of RT-PCR. TCRdb re-called the multiplex PCR reads with MiXCR, one entry per CDR3 protein. The sample contains 350,000 to 400,000 distinct CDR3 sequences, approximately 20% of which appear only once. Germline CDR1 and CDR2: LGHNA and YNFKEQ. V dropped 2 bases and J dropped 3; count of bases not matched to a gene: 4. The CDR3 has 15 amino acids.

The chain recombines TRBV4-2 with TRBJ2-7; TRBD2 aligns across 10 bases. This receptor was identified in a woman between 18 and 29 years old with Graves' hyperthyroidism. The sample comprised blood. CDR3 bases: TGTGCCAGCAGCCAACAGCGGGGGGGAGACTACGAGCAGTACTTC. Protein product: CASSQQRGGDYEQYF.